A selection of T cell receptor beta chains follows, all from one sample in a study of T cell responses to AZD1222 COVID-19 vaccine. Libraries were prepared by immunoSEQ multiplex PCR; TCRdb keeps only in-frame clonotypes and omits some of them. The sample includes 180,000 or so clones, approximately 90% of them seen just once. The sequencing here drew on peripheral blood, taken 28 days after the second dose of the MenACWY control vaccine. These receptor sequences come from an adult who received the MenACWY meningococcal vaccine as a control. CDR3s include the opening cysteine and the closing phenylalanine or tryptophan. A D gene is named only where the DNA matches it firmly. Size values are once, few and many counts, or a class for expanded clones, and some rows have none.

cdr3_aa: CACQGVASPLHF
cdr3_nt: TGTGCCTGCCAGGGGGTGGCTTCACCCCTCCACTTT
j_call: TRBJ1-6
v_call: TRBV30
clone_size: .
d_call: TRBD1

cdr3_aa: CAIRTGTGIAEQYF
cdr3_nt: TGTGCCATCAGAACCGGGACAGGAATTGCCGAGCAGTACTTC
j_call: TRBJ2-7
v_call: TRBV10-3
clone_size: few
d_call: TRBD1

cdr3_aa: CASSLVGGGETQYF
cdr3_nt: TGCGCCAGCAGCTTGGTCGGGGGTGGTGAGACCCAGTACTTC
j_call: TRBJ2-5
v_call: TRBV5-1
clone_size: .
d_call: .

cdr3_aa: CASISPLGATNEKLFF
cdr3_nt: TGTGCCAGCATTTCCCCTCTGGGGGCAACTAATGAAAAACTGTTTTTT
j_call: TRBJ1-4
v_call: TRBV28
clone_size: .
d_call: .

cdr3_aa: CASSPGDRGNTGELFF
cdr3_nt: TGTGCCAGCTCACCGGGGGACAGGGGGAACACCGGGGAGCTGTTTTTT
j_call: TRBJ2-2
v_call: TRBV18
clone_size: .
d_call: TRBD1

cdr3_aa: CAWRGGAGGYTF
cdr3_nt: TGTGCCTGGAGGGGCGGCGCTGGAGGCTACACCTTC
j_call: TRBJ1-2
v_call: TRBV30
clone_size: .
d_call: .

cdr3_aa: CASSYTRTYEQYF
cdr3_nt: TGTGCCAGCAGTTACACAAGAACGTACGAGCAGTACTTC
j_call: TRBJ2-7
v_call: TRBV6-5
clone_size: .
d_call: .

cdr3_aa: CASSKAGNQPQHF
cdr3_nt: TGTGCCAGCAGTAAAGCAGGGAATCAGCCCCAGCATTTT
j_call: TRBJ1-5
v_call: TRBV28
clone_size: .
d_call: .

cdr3_aa: CASSFSISLADQPQHF
cdr3_nt: TGTGCCAGCAGTTTTTCAATTAGTTTGGCAGATCAGCCCCAGCATTTT
j_call: TRBJ1-5
v_call: TRBV27
clone_size: once
d_call: .

cdr3_aa: CASSSRQGGKRDTQYF
cdr3_nt: TGTGCCAGCAGTTCCCGACAGGGTGGGAAACGAGATACGCAGTATTTT
j_call: TRBJ2-3
v_call: TRBV6-5
clone_size: .
d_call: TRBD1

cdr3_aa: CASSRLPGQNNEQFF
cdr3_nt: TGTGCCAGCAGCCGCCTCCCGGGCCAGAACAATGAGCAGTTCTTC
j_call: TRBJ2-1
v_call: TRBV27
clone_size: .
d_call: .

cdr3_aa: CASSLSTPRTEAFF
cdr3_nt: TGTGCCAGCAGTTTATCGACCCCCCGGACAGAAGCTTTCTTT
j_call: TRBJ1-1
v_call: TRBV27
clone_size: .
d_call: .